This TCR beta chain was found in a study of blood T cell repertoires in COVID-19. Study in general: Nucleic acid was either cDNA or gDNA, and it came from T cells, B-cell-depleted T cells, or PBMCs.

In the study's own analysis: Quantification of nucleated cells was approximated via reference gene primer amplification. The repertoire was sequenced with immunoSEQ multiplex PCR; TCRdb's copy has only in-frame clones and lacks some. That table gives V, J and clone size, and the DNA gave D and trimming. The repertoire holds approximately 150,000 clones, with 84% as singletons. CDR3 size: 16 residues. CDR1 and CDR2 (germline): SGHNT, YENEEA. Unmatched junction bases numbered 10, after V lost 1 base and J lost 7 bases. The receptor was isolated from a woman aged 50 to 65 who had recovered from COVID-19. Sequencing input: PBMCs or T cells enriched from blood (not recorded which). The rearrangement uses TRBV11-3 and TRBJ2-3; 8 bases align to TRBD1. The CDR3 here is CASSLATGGMRYTQYF. The DNA of the CDR3 is TGTGCCAGCAGCTTAGCCACAGGGGGTATGAGGTATACGCAGTATTTT.